This T cell receptor (beta chain) was captured in a study of tumor-infiltrating lymphocytes in primary liver carcinoma. Overall study findings and caveats: Blood's top-250-clone fraction was significantly lower than that of tumors (p = 0.039).

A primer matching the constant region was used to make TCR beta cDNA from approximately 500 ng of total RNA. Sequencing libraries for TCR beta derived from three nested multiplex PCR rounds that used slightly modified ARM-PCR. A C-beta reverse primer was combined with TRBV1-TRBV30 forward primers in the first two PCR rounds, and each round had 10 cycles. MiXCR was run by TCRdb on the multiplex PCR reads, yielding one entry per CDR3 protein. The profile shows some 190,000 distinct CDR3 sequences, 60% of them singletons. The CDR3 is 13 amino acids. Trimming cost V 6 bases and J 8 bases, with 14 bases left between them. In germline, CDR1 is SGHVS, CDR2 FQNEAQ. Concerning this clonotype: The antigen is not known.

Germline DNA was also extracted, and blood RNA was taken from unsorted whole blood. This sequence originates from a man between 35 and 55 years old with primary liver carcinoma and hepatitis B virus infection. The rearrangement joins TRBV7-8 to TRBJ2-1; D is perhaps TRBD2 (6 bases). Sequenced: peripheral blood. CDR3: CASRVWRDDEQFF. CDR3 DNA sequence: TGTGCCAGCAGGGTCTGGCGGGACGATGAGCAGTTCTTC.